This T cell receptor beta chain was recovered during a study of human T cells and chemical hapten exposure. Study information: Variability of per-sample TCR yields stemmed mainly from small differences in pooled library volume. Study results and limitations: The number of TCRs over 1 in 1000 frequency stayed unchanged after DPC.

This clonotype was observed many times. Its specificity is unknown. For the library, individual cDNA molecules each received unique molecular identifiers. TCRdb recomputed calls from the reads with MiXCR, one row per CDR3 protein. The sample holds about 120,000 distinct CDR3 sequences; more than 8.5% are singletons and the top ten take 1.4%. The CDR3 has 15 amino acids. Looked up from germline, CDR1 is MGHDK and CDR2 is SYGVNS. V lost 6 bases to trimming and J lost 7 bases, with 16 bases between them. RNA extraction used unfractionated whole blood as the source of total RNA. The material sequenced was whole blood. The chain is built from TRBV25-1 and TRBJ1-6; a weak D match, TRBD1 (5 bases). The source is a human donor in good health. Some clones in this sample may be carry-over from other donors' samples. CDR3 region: CASREGDSQNSPLHF. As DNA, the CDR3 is TGTGCCAGCAGGGAAGGCGACAGTCAAAATTCACCCCTCCACTTT.